The 19 T cell receptor beta chains below come from one sample, sequenced in a study of blood T cell repertoires in COVID-19. TCRdb's table, derived via immunoSEQ multiplex PCR, lists solely in-frame clones and lacks some. Among fewer than 400,000 clones listed, 85% were seen once. Material: peripheral blood. The receptors were sampled from a woman aged 18 to 35 with acute or convalescent COVID-19.

Of note for this clone: At one end, the junction sequence differs from germline, possibly due to a read error. The chain recombines TRBV19 with TRBJ2-2; 8 nucleotides line up with TRBD2. The CDR3 has 15 amino acids. Germline assignment: CDR1 LNHDA and CDR2 SQIVND (reference sequence). The CDR3 DNA follows: TGTGCCAGTAGGATAGGGGGACTAGACACCGGGGAGCTGTTTTTT. This encodes CASRIGGLDTGELFF.

As to this clone: Relative to the germline gene, one junction end is altered; a read error may explain this. The rearrangement joins TRBV23-1 to TRBJ2-7; TRBD2 might be the D (5 bases). TRBV23-1 is recorded as an ORF, its role being uncertain. The CDR3 sequence is 11 residues long. The CDR3 nucleotides read TGCGCCAGCAGTCATTGGGGAGCCCCCGACTTC. It codes for CASSHWGAPDF.

The V gene is TRBV6-5, the J gene TRBJ1-5; weak D call: TRBD1 (6 bases). The CDR3 is 15 residues long. V was pared by 2 bases and J by 0 bases, with 8 bases between. CDR1 and CDR2 (germline): MNHEY, SVGAGI. DNA for the CDR3: TGTGCCAGCAGTTACCCGGGACATAGCAATCAGCCCCAGCATTTT. Protein product: CASSYPGHSNQPQHF.

The chain joins TRBV2 to TRBJ2-3; D is possibly TRBD1 (5 bases). Per the germline V gene, CDR1 is SNHLY and CDR2 is FYNNEI. V was trimmed by 6 bases and J by 4 bases, leaving 11 bases between them. CDR3 length equals 13 residues. This CDR3 reads CASSLQGPDTQYF. CDR3 nucleotides: TGTGCCAGCAGCCTGCAGGGCCCAGATACGCAGTATTTT.

CDR3 nucleotides: TGTGCCAGCAGTGAGTCAAGCGGGAGCGTTGCCGGGGAGCTGTTTTTT. Translating it yields CASSESSGSVAGELFF. The V and J genes are TRBV2 and TRBJ2-2; 8 nucleotides agree with TRBD2. V lost 3 bases and J lost 6; bases outside the gene matches: 9. The CDR3 spans 16 residues. Germline V gives CDR1 SNHLY, CDR2 FYNNEI.

The chain employs TRBV6-1 and TRBJ1-5, with D unclear. This CDR3 contains 13 residues. Germline CDR1 is MNHNS and CDR2 is SASEGT. V was clipped by 3 bases and J by 6 bases, with 9 bases between them. The CDR3: CASSDAVRQPQHF. DNA of the CDR3: TGTGCCAGCAGTGATGCGGTTCGTCAGCCCCAGCATTTT.

This clone was observed a single time. The chain has TRBV7-3 and TRBJ2-1; D may be TRBD2 (6 bases). The V and J ends lost 6 bases and 2 bases respectively, with 14 bases between them. Germline lookup yields CDR1 SGHTA and CDR2 FQGTGA. The CDR3 spans 15 residues. CDR3 protein: CASSRERVPYNEQFF. CDR3 coding DNA: TGTGCCAGCAGTCGGGAGCGGGTTCCCTACAATGAGCAGTTCTTC.

The chain employs TRBV5-6 and TRBJ1-4; D is perhaps TRBD1 (5 bases). This CDR3 has 12 amino acids. Germline CDR1 and CDR2: SGHDT and YYEEEE. Trimming took 4 bases from V and 5 from J, leaving 6 bases between them. The CDR3 protein is CASSRGNEKLFF. CDR3 bases: TGTGCCAGCAGCCGGGGGAATGAAAAACTGTTTTTT.

The chain joins TRBV2 to TRBJ2-4; 11 nucleotides agree with TRBD2. This CDR3 is 17 amino acids long. V dropped 7 bases and J dropped 0; count of bases not matched to a gene: 8. CDR1 and CDR2 (germline): SNHLY, FYNNEI. The CDR3: CASTSLAGGRAKNIQYF. The CDR3 DNA follows: TGTGCCAGCACGAGTCTAGCGGGGGGTCGAGCCAAAAACATTCAGTACTTC.

The chain carries TRBV14 and TRBJ1-4; 8 positions agree with TRBD1. V dropped 2 bases and J dropped 7; count of bases not matched to a gene: 6. Germline-derived CDR1 and CDR2 are SGHDN and FVKESK. The CDR3 contains 15 residues. The CDR3 DNA is TGTGCCAGCAGCCAAAGAACAGGGGGTGGTGAAAAACTGTTTTTT. This translates into CASSQRTGGGEKLFF.

The rearrangement uses TRBV6-5 and TRBJ1-4; a weak D match, TRBD1 (5 bases). The CDR3 has 14 residues. V was clipped by 0 bases and J by 7 bases, with 9 bases between them. Germline CDR1 reads MNHEY; CDR2 reads SVGAGI. The CDR3 nucleotides are TGTGCCAGCAGTTACTCGTCAGGGATTGAAAAACTGTTTTTT. Residues: CASSYSSGIEKLFF.

This sequence joins TRBV5-1 and TRBJ2-1, with 8 bases lining up with TRBD2. Germline trimming cut 4 bases from V and 10 bases from J; bases unmatched to any gene: 10. The germline V gene encodes CDR1 SGHRS and CDR2 YFSETQ. The CDR3 is made up of 14 amino acids. CDR3 sequence (DNA): TGCGCCAGCAGCCTTTCGGGACTAGTAAGCGAGCAGTTCTTC. Protein sequence: CASSLSGLVSEQFF.

On this clone itself: The identical CDR3 is also encoded by other nucleotide sequences in the sample. J is TRBJ2-7 and V is TRBV10-1; a weak D match, TRBD2 (6 bases). The CDR3 loop spans 12 amino acids. Per germline, CDR1 WNHNN and CDR2 SYGVQD (reference sequence). V lost 9 bases to trimming and J lost 3 bases, with 12 bases between them. CDR3 amino acids: CASSEGLYEQYF. The DNA for the CDR3 is TGCGCCAGTTCCGAGGGACTCTACGAGCAGTACTTC.

This clone was seen only a few times. The chain is built from TRBV18 and TRBJ2-3; 8 nucleotides line up with TRBD1. Per germline, CDR1 KGHSH and CDR2 LQKENI. The junction had 1 base not matched to a gene; V was cut back by 3 bases and J by 5 bases. The CDR3 consists of 13 residues. CDR3 DNA: TGTGCCAGCTCACCGACAGGGGAAGATACGCAGTATTTT. Protein sequence: CASSPTGEDTQYF.

V gene TRBV30 combines with J gene TRBJ2-1, with 12 bases lining up with TRBD2. Germline V CDR1 and CDR2: GTSNPN, SVGIG (reference sequence). The V segment lost 5 bases and the J segment 4 bases; nucleotides outside the gene matches: 0. There are 13 residues in the CDR3. This CDR3 reads CAWGLAGYNEQFF. The CDR3 nucleotides read TGTGCCTGGGGACTAGCGGGGTACAATGAGCAGTTCTTC.

The chain is built from TRBV18 and TRBJ2-1; the match to TRBD2 covers 10 bases. J lost 2 bases, V lost 3 bases, and 4 bases had no gene match. The length of the CDR3 is 16 residues. From germline, CDR1 is KGHSH and CDR2 LQKENI. The CDR3 loop is CASSPQAGGPYNEQFF. The CDR3 DNA reads as TGTGCCAGCTCACCCCAAGCGGGAGGGCCCTACAATGAGCAGTTCTTC.

The CDR3 reads CASSQGVGYSPLHF. DNA of the CDR3: TGTGCCAGCAGTCAGGGGGTTGGCTATTCACCCCTCCACTTT. The chain employs TRBV9 and TRBJ1-6; 7 bases map to TRBD1. Germline V gene lookup returns CDR1 SGDLS and CDR2 YYNGEE. Trimming cost V 5 bases and J 8 bases; bases outside gene matches: 7. The length of the CDR3 is 14 residues. Using reference TRBV9 and TRBJ1-6 for the parts outside the CDR3, the full variable domain is DSGVTQTPKHLITATGQRVTLRCSPRSGDLSVYWYQQSLDQGLQFLIQYYNGEERAKGNILERFSAQQFPDLHSELNLSSLELGDSALYFCASSQGVGYSPLHFGNGTRLTVT.

V is TRBV10-1 and J is TRBJ2-3, with TRBD2 matching 11 bases. Per the germline V gene, CDR1 is WNHNN and CDR2 is SYGVQD (reference sequence). This CDR3 contains 18 residues. V lost 1 base to trimming and J lost 1 base; unmatched junction nucleotides: 7. CDR3 in amino acids: CASSELPSGRYGTDTQYF. Written as DNA, the CDR3 is TGCGCCAGCAGTGAGTTGCCTAGCGGGAGGTATGGCACAGATACGCAGTATTTT.

The rearrangement uses TRBV4-1 and TRBJ2-7; TRBD1 might be the D (6 bases). This CDR3 is 13 amino acids long. Germline V lookup: CDR1 MGHRA, CDR2 YSYEKL. Trimming left V 3 bases short and J 2 bases short, with 8 bases between. CDR3 sequence reads: CASSHGQPYEQYF. Here the CDR3 DNA reads TGCGCCAGCAGCCATGGACAGCCCTACGAGCAGTACTTC.